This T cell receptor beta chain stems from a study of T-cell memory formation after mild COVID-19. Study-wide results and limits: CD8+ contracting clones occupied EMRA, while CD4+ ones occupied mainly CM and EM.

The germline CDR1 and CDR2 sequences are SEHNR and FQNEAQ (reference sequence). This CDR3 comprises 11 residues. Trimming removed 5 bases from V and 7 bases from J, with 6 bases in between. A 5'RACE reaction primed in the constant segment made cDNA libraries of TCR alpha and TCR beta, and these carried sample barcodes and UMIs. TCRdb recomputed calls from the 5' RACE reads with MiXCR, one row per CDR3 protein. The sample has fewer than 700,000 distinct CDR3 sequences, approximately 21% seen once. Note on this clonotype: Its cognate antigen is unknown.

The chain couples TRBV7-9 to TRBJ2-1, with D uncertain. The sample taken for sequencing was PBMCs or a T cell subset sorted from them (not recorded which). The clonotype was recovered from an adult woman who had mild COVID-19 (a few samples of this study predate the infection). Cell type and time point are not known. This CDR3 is CASSPTNEQFF. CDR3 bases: TGTGCCAGCAGCCCAACTAATGAGCAGTTCTTC.